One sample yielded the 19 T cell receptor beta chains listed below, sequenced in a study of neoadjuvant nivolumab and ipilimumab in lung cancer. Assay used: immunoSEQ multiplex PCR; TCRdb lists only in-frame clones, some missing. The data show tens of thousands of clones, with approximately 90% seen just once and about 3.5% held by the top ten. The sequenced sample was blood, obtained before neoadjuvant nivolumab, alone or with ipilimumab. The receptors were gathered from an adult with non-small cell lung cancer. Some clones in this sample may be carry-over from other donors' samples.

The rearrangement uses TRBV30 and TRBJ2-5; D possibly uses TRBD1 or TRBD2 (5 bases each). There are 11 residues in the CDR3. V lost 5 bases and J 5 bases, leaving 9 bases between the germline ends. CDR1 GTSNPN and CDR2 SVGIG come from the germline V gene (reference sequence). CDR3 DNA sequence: TGTGCCTGGGGGGGTACGGAGACCCAGTACTTC. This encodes CAWGGTETQYF.

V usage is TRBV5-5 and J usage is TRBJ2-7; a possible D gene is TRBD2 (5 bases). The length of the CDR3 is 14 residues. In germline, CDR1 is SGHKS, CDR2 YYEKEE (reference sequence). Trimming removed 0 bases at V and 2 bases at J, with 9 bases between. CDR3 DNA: TGTGCCAGCAGCTTGGGAGGGCGACCCTACGAGCAGTACTTC. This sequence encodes CASSLGGRPYEQYF.

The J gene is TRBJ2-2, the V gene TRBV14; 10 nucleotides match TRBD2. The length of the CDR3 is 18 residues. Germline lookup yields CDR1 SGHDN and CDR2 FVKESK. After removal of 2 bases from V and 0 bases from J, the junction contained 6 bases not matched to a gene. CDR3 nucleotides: TGTGCCAGCAGCCAACTCCCTGGGACTAGCGCGAACACCGGGGAGCTGTTTTTT. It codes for CASSQLPGTSANTGELFF. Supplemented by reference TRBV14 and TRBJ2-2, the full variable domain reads EAGVTQFPSHSVIEKGQTVTLRCDPISGHDNLYWYRRVMGKEIKFLLHFVKESKQDESGMPNNRFLAERTGGTYSTLKVQPAELEDSGVYFCASSQLPGTSANTGELFFGEGSRLTVL.

CDR3 amino acids: CASRKGGSYEQYF. Here the CDR3 DNA reads TGTGCCAGCAGAAAAGGGGGCTCCTACGAGCAGTACTTC. V gene TRBV6-5 combines with J gene TRBJ2-7; D might be TRBD1 (6 bases). CDR1 MNHEY and CDR2 SVGAGI come from the germline V gene. Trimming cost V 6 bases and J 0 bases, with 9 bases left between them. This CDR3 is built from 13 residues.

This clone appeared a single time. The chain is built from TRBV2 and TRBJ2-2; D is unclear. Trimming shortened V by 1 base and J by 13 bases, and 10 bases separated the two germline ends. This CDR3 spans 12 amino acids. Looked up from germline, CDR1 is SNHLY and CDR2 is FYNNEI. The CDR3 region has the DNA TGTGCCAGCAGTGAAGTTACAAAGGGGCTGTTTTTT. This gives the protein CASSEVTKGLFF.

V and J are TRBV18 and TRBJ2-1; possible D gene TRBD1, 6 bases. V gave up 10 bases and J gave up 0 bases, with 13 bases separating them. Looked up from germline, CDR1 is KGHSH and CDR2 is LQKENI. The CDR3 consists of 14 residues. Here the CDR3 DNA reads TGTGCCACCTCGAGGGGGAGCTCCTACAATGAGCAGTTCTTC. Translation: CATSRGSSYNEQFF.

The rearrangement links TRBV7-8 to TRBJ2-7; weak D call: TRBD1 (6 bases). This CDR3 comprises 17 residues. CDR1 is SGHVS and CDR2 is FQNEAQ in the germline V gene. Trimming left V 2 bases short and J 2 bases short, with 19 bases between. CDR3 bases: TGTGCCAGCAGCTTAACTGTAGGACAGAGTTTCGCCTACGAGCAGTACTTC. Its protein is CASSLTVGQSFAYEQYF.

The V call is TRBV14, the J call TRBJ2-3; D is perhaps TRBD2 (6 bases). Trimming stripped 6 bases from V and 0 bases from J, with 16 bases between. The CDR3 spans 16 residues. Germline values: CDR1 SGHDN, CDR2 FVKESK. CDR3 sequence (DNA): TGTGCCAGCAGGGTTGGAGGGCATTCTAGCACAGATACGCAGTATTTT. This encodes CASRVGGHSSTDTQYF. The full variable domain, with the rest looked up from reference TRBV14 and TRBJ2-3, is EAGVTQFPSHSVIEKGQTVTLRCDPISGHDNLYWYRRVMGKEIKFLLHFVKESKQDESGMPNNRFLAERTGGTYSTLKVQPAELEDSGVYFCASRVGGHSSTDTQYFGPGTRLTVL.

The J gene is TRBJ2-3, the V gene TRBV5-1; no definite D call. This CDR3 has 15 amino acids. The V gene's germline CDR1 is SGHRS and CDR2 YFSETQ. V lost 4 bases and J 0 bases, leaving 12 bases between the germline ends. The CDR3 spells CASSRGGSSTDTQYF. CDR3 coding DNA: TGCGCCAGCAGCCGTGGCGGATCTAGCACAGATACGCAGTATTTT.

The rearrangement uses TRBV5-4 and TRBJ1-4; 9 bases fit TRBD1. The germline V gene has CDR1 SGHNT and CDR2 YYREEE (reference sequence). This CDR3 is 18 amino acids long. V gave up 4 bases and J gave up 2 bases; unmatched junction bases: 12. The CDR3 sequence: CASSAGTGLPRTNEKLFF. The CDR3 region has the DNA TGTGCCAGCAGCGCAGGGACAGGGCTCCCTAGGACTAATGAAAAACTGTTTTTT.

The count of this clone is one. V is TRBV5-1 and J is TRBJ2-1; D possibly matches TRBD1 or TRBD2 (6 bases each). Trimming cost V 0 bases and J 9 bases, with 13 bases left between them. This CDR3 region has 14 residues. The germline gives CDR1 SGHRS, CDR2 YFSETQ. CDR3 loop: CASSLDTGGGEQFF. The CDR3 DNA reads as TGCGCCAGCAGCTTGGATACCGGGGGCGGTGAGCAGTTCTTC.

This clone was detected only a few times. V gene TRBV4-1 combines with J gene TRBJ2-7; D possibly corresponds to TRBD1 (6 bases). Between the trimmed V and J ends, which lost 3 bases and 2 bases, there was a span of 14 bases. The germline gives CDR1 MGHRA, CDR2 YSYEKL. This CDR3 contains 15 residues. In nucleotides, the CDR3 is TGCGCCAGCAGCCATGACCCACAGGGTCCCTACGAGCAGTACTTC. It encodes CASSHDPQGPYEQYF.

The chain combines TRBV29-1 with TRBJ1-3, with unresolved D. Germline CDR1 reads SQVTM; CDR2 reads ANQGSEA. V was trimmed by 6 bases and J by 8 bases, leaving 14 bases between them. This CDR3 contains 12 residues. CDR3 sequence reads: CSVAGEGHTIYF. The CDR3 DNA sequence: TGCAGCGTCGCCGGGGAGGGCCACACCATATATTTT.

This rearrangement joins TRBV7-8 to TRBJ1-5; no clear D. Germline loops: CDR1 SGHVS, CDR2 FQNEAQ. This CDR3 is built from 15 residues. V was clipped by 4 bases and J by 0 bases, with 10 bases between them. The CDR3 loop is CASSSRKDSNQPQHF. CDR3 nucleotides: TGTGCCAGCAGCTCCCGCAAGGATAGCAATCAGCCCCAGCATTTT.

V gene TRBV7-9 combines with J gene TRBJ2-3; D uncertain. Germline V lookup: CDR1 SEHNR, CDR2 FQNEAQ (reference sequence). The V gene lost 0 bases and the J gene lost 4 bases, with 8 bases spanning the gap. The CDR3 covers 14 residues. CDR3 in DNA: TGTGCCAGCAGCTTAGCGGGATCGTCAGATACGCAGTATTTT. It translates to CASSLAGSSDTQYF.

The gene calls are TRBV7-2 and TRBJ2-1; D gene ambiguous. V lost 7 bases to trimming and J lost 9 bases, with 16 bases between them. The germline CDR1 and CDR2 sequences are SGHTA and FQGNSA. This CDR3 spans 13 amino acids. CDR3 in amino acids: CASTISTWGEQFF. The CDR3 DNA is TGTGCCAGCACCATTTCAACTTGGGGTGAGCAGTTCTTC.

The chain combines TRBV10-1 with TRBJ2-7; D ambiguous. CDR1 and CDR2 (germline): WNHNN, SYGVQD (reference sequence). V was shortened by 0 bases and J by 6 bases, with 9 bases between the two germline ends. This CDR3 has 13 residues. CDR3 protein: CASSESSLREQYF. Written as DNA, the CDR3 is TGCGCCAGCAGTGAGTCTAGCTTGCGCGAGCAGTACTTC.

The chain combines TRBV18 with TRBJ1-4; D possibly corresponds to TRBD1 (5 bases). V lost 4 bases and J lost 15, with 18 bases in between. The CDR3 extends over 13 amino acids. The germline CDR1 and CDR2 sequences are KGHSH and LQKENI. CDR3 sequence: CASSQRTFSRVFF. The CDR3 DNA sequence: TGTGCCAGCTCACAACGGACATTCTCTCGAGTGTTTTTT.

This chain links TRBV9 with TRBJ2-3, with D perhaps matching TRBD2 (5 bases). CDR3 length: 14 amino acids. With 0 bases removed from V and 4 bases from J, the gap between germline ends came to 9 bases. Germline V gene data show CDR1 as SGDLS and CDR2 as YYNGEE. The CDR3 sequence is CASSVGLASDTQYF. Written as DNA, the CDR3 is TGTGCCAGCAGCGTAGGGCTAGCCTCAGATACGCAGTATTTT.